Here is one T cell receptor (beta chain) with its context. Germline CDR1 is SGHTA and CDR2 is FQGTGA. With 0 bases clipped from V and 9 bases from J, the junction kept 13 bases outside the gene matches. The CDR3 extends over 17 amino acids. This specimen belongs to a study of resident and recirculating memory T cells in vitiligo. Assay used: immunoSEQ multiplex PCR; TCRdb lists only in-frame clones, some missing. The sample lists roughly 80,000 clones, about 90% occurring once. Stable patients also lacked confetti depigmentation, a sign of active vitiligo. The chain couples TRBV7-3 to TRBJ2-1, with TRBD2 identical over 8 bases. The clonotype comes from a male donor with vitiligo. The sample comprised blood. CDR3 in DNA: TGTGCCAGCAGCTTAACGTGGGTAGCGGGATCCCCCGGTGAGCAGTTCTTC. Translating it yields CASSLTWVAGSPGEQFF.